A single sample gave rise to the 15 T cell receptor beta chains below, sequenced in a study of shared clonotypes between healthy human individuals. Method: immunoSEQ multiplex PCR; TCRdb's copy keeps in-frame clones and lacks some. The table records some 350,000 clones, approximately 79% of them present only once. The sequenced material came from memory CD4+ T cells sorted from blood. Specified subset: CD45RA-negative fraction. The receptor set was obtained from a man in his thirties or forties in good health.

A note on this clone: The same CDR3 can be traced to other DNA sequences in this sample. This chain joins TRBV28 and TRBJ2-3; D gene unclear. Per germline, CDR1 MDHEN and CDR2 SYDVKM. The CDR3 has 12 residues. The V end lost 3 bases, the J end lost 3 bases, and 4 bases lay between the germline ends. The CDR3 loop reads CASSLRTDTQYF. The DNA for the CDR3 is TGTGCCAGCAGTTTGCGTACAGATACGCAGTATTTT. Full variable domain (missing parts from reference TRBV28 and TRBJ2-3): DVKVTQSSRYLVKRTGEKVFLECVQDMDHENMFWYRQDPGLGLRLIYFSYDVKMKEKGDIPEGYSVSREKKERFSLILESASTNQTSMYLCASSLRTDTQYFGPGTRLTVL.

The J gene is TRBJ1-2, the V gene TRBV6-1, with TRBD1 matching 7 bases. Germline V CDR1 and CDR2: MNHNS, SASEGT. The V segment lost 8 bases and the J segment 2 bases; nucleotides outside the gene matches: 11. The CDR3 totals 15 residues. The CDR3 sequence: CASRAGTAKNYGYTF. In DNA, the CDR3 is TGTGCCAGCCGGGCTGGGACAGCTAAAAACTATGGCTACACCTTC.

Details on this clone: Other DNA sequences of this sample code for an identical CDR3. The V call is TRBV29-1, the J call TRBJ2-5; D is unresolved. Germline values: CDR1 SQVTM, CDR2 ANQGSEA. The CDR3 is made up of 12 amino acids. V lost 2 bases, J lost 2 bases, and 6 bases lay in between. For the CDR3, the DNA is TGCAGCGTTGAACGGCAACAAGAGACCCAGTACTTC. It codes for CSVERQQETQYF.

A word on this clone: A junction boundary mismatches the germline segment, possibly from a read error. This CDR3 is CASSLVAGVNSGYTF. CDR3 nucleotide sequence: TGTGCCAGCAGCTTAGTGGCAGGGGTGAACTCTGGCTACACCTTC. This sequence joins TRBV7-9 and TRBJ1-2, with D perhaps TRBD1 (6 bases). This CDR3 comprises 15 residues. The germline V gene has CDR1 SEHNR and CDR2 FQNEAQ (reference sequence).

On this clone itself: Other DNA sequences in the sample encode the same CDR3. The chain uses TRBV7-9 and TRBJ2-3, with 7 bases fitting TRBD2. The CDR3 spans 15 residues. Germline-derived CDR1 and CDR2 are SEHNR and FQNEAQ (reference sequence). V shed 0 bases, J shed 4 bases, and the junction held 4 bases outside the gene matches. As DNA, the CDR3 is TGTGCCAGCAGCTTAGCGGGAGGGCCTTCAGATACGCAGTATTTT. Translation: CASSLAGGPSDTQYF.

V usage is TRBV6-1 and J usage is TRBJ2-1, with a tentative D call TRBD2 (6 bases). The CDR3 length is 14 residues. The germline CDR1 and CDR2 sequences are MNHNS and SASEGT. The V end was cut by 3 bases, the J end by 6 bases, with 12 bases between. CDR3 loop: CASSETRVRNEQFF. The CDR3 DNA follows: TGTGCCAGCAGTGAGACTAGGGTCCGCAATGAGCAGTTCTTC.

The chain couples TRBV5-1 to TRBJ2-6; 9 bases map to TRBD1. The V and J ends lost 1 base and 7 bases, in that order; junction bases with no gene match: 3. Germline CDR1 and CDR2: SGHRS and YFSETQ. The CDR3 sequence is 15 residues long. CDR3 DNA sequence: TGCGCCAGCAGCTTGCCCACAGGGGGCGCCAACGTCCTGACTTTC. Residues: CASSLPTGGANVLTF. The full variable domain, with the rest looked up from reference TRBV5-1 and TRBJ2-6, is KAGVTQTPRYLIKTRGQQVTLSCSPISGHRSVSWYQQTPGQGLQFLFEYFSETQRNKGNFPGRFSGRQFSNSRSEMNVSTLELGDSALYLCASSLPTGGANVLTFGAGSRLTVL.

This clone was counted a few times. The chain employs TRBV28 and TRBJ2-7, with D possibly matching TRBD1 (6 bases). Germline assignment: CDR1 MDHEN and CDR2 SYDVKM. V lost 7 bases, J lost 4 bases, and 11 bases lay in between. The CDR3 has 12 residues. CDR3 protein: CASMRGTYEQYF. In nucleotides, the CDR3 is TGTGCCAGCATGAGGGGGACGTACGAGCAGTACTTC.

The J gene is TRBJ2-7, the V gene TRBV6-1, with D tentatively TRBD1 (6 bases). The CDR3 is made up of 12 amino acids. CDR1 MNHNS and CDR2 SASEGT come from the germline V gene. Trimming took 7 bases from V and 3 from J, leaving 10 bases between them. CDR3: CASTEGGYEQYF. The DNA of the CDR3 is TGTGCCAGCACCGAAGGGGGCTACGAGCAGTACTTC.

V and J are TRBV7-2 and TRBJ2-7; D gene uncertain. This CDR3 is 14 amino acids long. Deletions cut 2 bases from V and 0 bases from J, with 8 bases between. Germline values: CDR1 SGHTA, CDR2 FQGNSA. The CDR3 loop reads CASSLSVNSYEQYF. In DNA form, the CDR3 reads TGTGCCAGCAGCTTATCCGTAAACTCCTACGAGCAGTACTTC.

A word on this clone: The conserved final phenylalanine or tryptophan is absent from the CDR3, which likely points to a read error. It is unclear where the CDR3 begins or ends on the DNA, so no DNA is shown, and the CDR3 is as TCRdb lists it. The chain recombines TRBV27 with TRBJ2-3; TRBD2 is the table's D call, not checked against the DNA. The CDR3 sequence runs 13 residues, both termini included. Germline CDR1 reads MNHEY; CDR2 reads SMNVEV (reference sequence). The CDR3 region is CATICETSGRETS.

The chain employs TRBV9 and TRBJ1-2; 9 bases align to TRBD1. The CDR3 sequence is 14 residues long. Germline V gene data show CDR1 as SGDLS and CDR2 as YYNGEE. The V and J ends lost 4 bases and 1 base, in that order; junction bases with no gene match: 2. CDR3 sequence reads: CASSPGQGNYGYTF. DNA for the CDR3: TGTGCCAGCAGCCCGGGACAGGGTAACTATGGCTACACCTTC.

The V and J genes are TRBV27 and TRBJ2-2; a weak D match, TRBD2 (5 bases). The ends were cut back, 0 bases at V and 4 bases at J, with 9 bases in the middle. CDR1 MNHEY and CDR2 SMNVEV come from the germline V gene (reference sequence). The CDR3 loop spans 15 amino acids. DNA for the CDR3: TGTGCCAGCAGTTTATCGACCCGGGGCACCGGGGAGCTGTTTTTT. Translation gives CASSLSTRGTGELFF.

This chain links TRBV29-1 with TRBJ2-1; D unclear. This CDR3 contains 13 residues. Deletions cut 3 bases from V and 1 base from J, with 7 bases between. The germline gives CDR1 SQVTM, CDR2 ANQGSEA. CDR3 amino acids: CSVDRISYNEQFF. The CDR3 DNA reads TGCAGCGTTGACAGAATATCCTACAATGAGCAGTTCTTC.

This chain uses TRBV7-2 with TRBJ2-7; D is possibly TRBD1 (5 bases). In germline, CDR1 is SGHTA, CDR2 FQGNSA. Between the trimmed V and J ends, which lost 5 bases and 0 bases, there was a span of 11 bases. This CDR3 region has 14 residues. The CDR3 DNA is TGTGCCAGCAGCCAGGACACCTACTCCTACGAGCAGTACTTC. Amino acid sequence: CASSQDTYSYEQYF.